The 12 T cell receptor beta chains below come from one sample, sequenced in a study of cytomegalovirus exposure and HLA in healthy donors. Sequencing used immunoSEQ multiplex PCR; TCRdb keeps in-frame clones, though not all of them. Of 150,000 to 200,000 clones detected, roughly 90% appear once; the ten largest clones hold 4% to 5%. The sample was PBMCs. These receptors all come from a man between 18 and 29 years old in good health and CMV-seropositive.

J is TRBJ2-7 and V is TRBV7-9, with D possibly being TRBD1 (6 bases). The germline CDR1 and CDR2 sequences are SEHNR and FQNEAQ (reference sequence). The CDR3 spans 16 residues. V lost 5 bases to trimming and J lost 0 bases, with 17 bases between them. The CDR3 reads CASSETIWTDSYEQYF. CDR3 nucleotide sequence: TGTGCCAGCAGCGAAACGATATGGACAGACTCCTACGAGCAGTACTTC.

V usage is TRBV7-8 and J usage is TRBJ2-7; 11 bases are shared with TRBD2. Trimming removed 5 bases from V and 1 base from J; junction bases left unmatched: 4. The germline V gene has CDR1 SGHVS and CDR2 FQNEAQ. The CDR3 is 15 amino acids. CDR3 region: CASSELAGGSYEQYF. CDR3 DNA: TGTGCCAGCAGCGAGCTAGCGGGAGGTTCCTACGAGCAGTACTTC.

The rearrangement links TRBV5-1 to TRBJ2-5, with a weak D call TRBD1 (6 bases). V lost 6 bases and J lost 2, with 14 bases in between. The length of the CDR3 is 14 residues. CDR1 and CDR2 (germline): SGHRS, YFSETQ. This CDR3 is CASTLRQAQETQYF. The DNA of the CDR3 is TGCGCCAGCACCCTCCGACAGGCGCAAGAGACCCAGTACTTC.

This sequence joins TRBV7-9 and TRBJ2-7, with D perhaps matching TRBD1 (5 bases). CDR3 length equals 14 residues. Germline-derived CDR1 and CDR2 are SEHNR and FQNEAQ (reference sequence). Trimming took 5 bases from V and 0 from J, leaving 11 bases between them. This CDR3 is CASSRPTDSYEQYF. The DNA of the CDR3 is TGTGCCAGCAGCCGTCCGACAGACTCCTACGAGCAGTACTTC.

This CDR3 reads CASRFRGRANEKLFF. The CDR3 DNA is TGTGCCAGCAGGTTCAGGGGGCGAGCTAATGAAAAACTGTTTTTT. This chain connects TRBV27 to TRBJ1-4; 8 bases agree with TRBD1. The junction had 6 bases not matched to a gene; V was cut back by 6 bases and J by 3 bases. Germline CDR1 MNHEY, CDR2 SMNVEV (reference sequence). The CDR3 spans 15 residues.

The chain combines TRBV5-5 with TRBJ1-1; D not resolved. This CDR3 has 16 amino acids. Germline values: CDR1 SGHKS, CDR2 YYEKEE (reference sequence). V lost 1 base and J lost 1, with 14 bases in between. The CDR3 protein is CASSLLGQVSNTEAFF. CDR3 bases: TGTGCCAGCAGCTTGTTGGGTCAGGTTTCGAACACTGAAGCTTTCTTT.

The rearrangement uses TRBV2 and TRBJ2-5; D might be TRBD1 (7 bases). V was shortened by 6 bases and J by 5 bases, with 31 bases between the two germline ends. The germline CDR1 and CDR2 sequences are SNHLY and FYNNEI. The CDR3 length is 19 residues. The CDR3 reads CASSEGEWTAGGLGETQYF. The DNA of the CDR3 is TGTGCCAGCAGCGAGGGGGAGTGGACGGCAGGGGGGCTTGGGGAGACCCAGTACTTC.

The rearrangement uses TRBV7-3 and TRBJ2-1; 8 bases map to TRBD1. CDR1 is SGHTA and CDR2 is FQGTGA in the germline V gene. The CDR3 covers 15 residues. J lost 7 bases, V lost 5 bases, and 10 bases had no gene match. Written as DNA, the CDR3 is TGTGCCAGCAGCCCAACCAGGACAGGGACTAATGAGCAGTTCTTC. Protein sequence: CASSPTRTGTNEQFF.

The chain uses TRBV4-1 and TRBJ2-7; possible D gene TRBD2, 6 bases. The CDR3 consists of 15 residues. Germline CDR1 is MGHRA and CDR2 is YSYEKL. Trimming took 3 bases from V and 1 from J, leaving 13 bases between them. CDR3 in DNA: TGCGCCAGCAGCCATCGGGACTCGGGGTCCTACGAGCAGTACTTC. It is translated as CASSHRDSGSYEQYF.

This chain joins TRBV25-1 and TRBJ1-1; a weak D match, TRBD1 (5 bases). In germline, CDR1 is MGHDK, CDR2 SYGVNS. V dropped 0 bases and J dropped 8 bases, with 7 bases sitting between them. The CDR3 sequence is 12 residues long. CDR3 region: CASSEYGGEAFF. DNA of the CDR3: TGTGCCAGCAGTGAATACGGGGGGGAAGCTTTCTTT. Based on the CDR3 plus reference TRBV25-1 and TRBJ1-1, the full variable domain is EADIYQTPRYLVIGTGKKITLECSQTMGHDKMYWYQQDPGMELHLIHYSYGVNSTEKGDLSSESTVSRIRTEHFPLTLESARPSHTSQYLCASSEYGGEAFFGQGTRLTVV.

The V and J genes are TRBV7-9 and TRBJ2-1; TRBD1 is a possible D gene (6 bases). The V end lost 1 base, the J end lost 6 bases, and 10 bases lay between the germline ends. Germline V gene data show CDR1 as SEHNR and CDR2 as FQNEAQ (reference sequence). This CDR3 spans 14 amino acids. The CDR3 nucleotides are TGTGCCAGCAGCTTAGGCCAAGGGGGCAATGAGCAGTTCTTC. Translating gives CASSLGQGGNEQFF.

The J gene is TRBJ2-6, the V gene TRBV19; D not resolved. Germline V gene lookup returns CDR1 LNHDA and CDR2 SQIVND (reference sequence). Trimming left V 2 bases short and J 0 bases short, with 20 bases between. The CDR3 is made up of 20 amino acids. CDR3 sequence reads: CASSIQKHGEKYSGANVLTF. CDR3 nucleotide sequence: TGTGCCAGTAGTATACAAAAACACGGAGAAAAATACTCTGGGGCCAACGTCCTGACTTTC.